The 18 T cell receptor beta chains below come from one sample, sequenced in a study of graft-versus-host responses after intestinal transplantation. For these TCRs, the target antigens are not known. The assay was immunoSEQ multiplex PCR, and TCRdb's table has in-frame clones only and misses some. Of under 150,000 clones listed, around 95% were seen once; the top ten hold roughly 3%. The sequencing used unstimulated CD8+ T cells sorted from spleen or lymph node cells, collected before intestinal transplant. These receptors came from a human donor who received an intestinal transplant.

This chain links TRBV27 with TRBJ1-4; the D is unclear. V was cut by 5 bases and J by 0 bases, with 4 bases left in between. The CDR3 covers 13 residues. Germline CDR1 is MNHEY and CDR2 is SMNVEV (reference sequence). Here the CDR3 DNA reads TGTGCCAGCAGTCTTGCAACTAATGAAAAACTGTTTTTT. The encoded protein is CASSLATNEKLFF.

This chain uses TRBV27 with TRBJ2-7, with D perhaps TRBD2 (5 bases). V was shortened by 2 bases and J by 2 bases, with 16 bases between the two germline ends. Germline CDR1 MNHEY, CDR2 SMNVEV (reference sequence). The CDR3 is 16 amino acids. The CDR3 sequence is CASSLIPFSSTYEQYF. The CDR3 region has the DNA TGTGCCAGCAGTTTAATCCCGTTTTCTAGCACCTACGAGCAGTACTTC.

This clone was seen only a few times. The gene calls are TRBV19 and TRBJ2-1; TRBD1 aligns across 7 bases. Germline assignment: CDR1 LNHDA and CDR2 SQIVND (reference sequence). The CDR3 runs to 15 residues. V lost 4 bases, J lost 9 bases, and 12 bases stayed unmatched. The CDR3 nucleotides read TGTGCCAGTAGTAAGGGACGGACAGGCCTTCCTGAGCAGTTCTTC. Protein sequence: CASSKGRTGLPEQFF.

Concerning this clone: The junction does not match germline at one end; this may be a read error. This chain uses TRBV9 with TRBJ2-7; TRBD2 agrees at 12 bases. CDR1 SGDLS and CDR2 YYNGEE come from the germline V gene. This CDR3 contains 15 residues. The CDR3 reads CVSSPGTSGRYEQYF. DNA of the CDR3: TGTGTCAGCAGCCCCGGGACTAGCGGGCGCTACGAGCAGTACTTC.

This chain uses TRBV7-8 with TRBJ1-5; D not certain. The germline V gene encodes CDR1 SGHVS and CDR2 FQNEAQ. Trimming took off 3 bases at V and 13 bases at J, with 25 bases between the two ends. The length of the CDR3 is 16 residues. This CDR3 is CASSFGNYRTNQLQHF. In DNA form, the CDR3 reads TGTGCCAGCAGCTTTGGTAATTATCGCACCAACCAATTACAGCATTTT.

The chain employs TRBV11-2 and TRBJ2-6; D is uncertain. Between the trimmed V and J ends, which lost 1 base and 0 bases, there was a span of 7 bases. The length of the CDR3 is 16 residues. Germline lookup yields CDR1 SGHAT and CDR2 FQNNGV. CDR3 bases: TGTGCCAGCAGCTTAGCTCCCCGCTCTGGGGCCAACGTCCTGACTTTC. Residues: CASSLAPRSGANVLTF.

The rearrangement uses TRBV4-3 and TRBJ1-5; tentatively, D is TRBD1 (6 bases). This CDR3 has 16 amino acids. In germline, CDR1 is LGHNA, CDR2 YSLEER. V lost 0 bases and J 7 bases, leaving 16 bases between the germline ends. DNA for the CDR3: TGCGCCAGCAGCCAAGATCGTAGAACAGGGAGCCAGCCCCAGCATTTT. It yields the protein CASSQDRRTGSQPQHF.

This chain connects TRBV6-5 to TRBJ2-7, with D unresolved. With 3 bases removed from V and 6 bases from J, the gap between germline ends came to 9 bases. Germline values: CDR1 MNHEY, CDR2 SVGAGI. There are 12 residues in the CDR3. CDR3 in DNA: TGTGCCAGCAGTTATTGGGGTGGCGAGCAGTACTTC. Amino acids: CASSYWGGEQYF.

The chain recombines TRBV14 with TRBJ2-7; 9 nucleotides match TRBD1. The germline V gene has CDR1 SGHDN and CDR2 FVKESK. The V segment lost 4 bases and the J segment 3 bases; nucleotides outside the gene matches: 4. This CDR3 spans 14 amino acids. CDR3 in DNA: TGTGCCAGCAGCCTCGGGACAGGGAGCTACGAGCAGTACTTC. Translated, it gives CASSLGTGSYEQYF.

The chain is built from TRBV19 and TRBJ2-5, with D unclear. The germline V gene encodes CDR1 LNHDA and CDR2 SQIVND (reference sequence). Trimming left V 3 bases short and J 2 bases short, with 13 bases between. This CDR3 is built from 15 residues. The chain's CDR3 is CASSMGRPTQETQYF. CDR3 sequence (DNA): TGTGCCAGTAGTATGGGCAGACCAACTCAAGAGACCCAGTACTTC. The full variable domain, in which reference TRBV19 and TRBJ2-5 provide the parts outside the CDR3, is DGGITQSPKYLFRKEGQNVTLSCEQNLNHDAMYWYRQDPGQGLRLIYYSQIVNDFQKGDIAEGYSVSREKKESFPLTVTSAQKNPTAFYLCASSMGRPTQETQYFGPGTRLLVL.

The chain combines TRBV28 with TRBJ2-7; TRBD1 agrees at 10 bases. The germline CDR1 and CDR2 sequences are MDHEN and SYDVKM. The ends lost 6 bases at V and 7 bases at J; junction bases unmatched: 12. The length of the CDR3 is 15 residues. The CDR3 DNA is TGTGCCAGCAGCCCTAGACAGGGGGCTATGGGGGAGCAGTACTTC. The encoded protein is CASSPRQGAMGEQYF. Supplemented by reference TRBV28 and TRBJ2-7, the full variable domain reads DVKVTQSSRYLVKRTGEKVFLECVQDMDHENMFWYRQDPGLGLRLIYFSYDVKMKEKGDIPEGYSVSREKKERFSLILESASTNQTSMYLCASSPRQGAMGEQYFGPGTRLTVT.

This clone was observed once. The CDR3 region is CASSYDSLWTEAFF. DNA for the CDR3: TGTGCCAGCAGTTACGATAGCCTGTGGACTGAAGCTTTCTTT. The V and J genes are TRBV6-6 and TRBJ1-1; unclear D gene. There are 14 residues in the CDR3. The V end was cut by 2 bases, the J end by 5 bases, with 12 bases between. The germline CDR1 and CDR2 sequences are MNHNY and SVGAGI (reference sequence).

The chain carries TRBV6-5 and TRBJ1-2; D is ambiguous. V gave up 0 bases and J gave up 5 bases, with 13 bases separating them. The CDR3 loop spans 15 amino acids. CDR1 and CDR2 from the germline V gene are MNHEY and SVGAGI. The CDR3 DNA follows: TGTGCCAGCAGTTACTCGATGGGGAGGGCGTATGGCTACACCTTC. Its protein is CASSYSMGRAYGYTF.

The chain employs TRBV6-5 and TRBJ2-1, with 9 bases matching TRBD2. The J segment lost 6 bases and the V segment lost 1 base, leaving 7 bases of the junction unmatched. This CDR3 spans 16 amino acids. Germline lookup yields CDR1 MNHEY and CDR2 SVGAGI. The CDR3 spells CASSYLPSGIPNEQFF. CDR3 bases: TGTGCCAGCAGTTACTTGCCTAGCGGGATACCCAATGAGCAGTTCTTC.

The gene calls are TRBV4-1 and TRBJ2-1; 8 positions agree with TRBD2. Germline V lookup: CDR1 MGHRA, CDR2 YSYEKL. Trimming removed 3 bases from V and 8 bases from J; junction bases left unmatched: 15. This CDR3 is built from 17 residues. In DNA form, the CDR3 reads TGCGCCAGCAGCCACCAAACTAAGCGGGAGAGGGAGGATGAGCAGTTCTTC. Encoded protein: CASSHQTKREREDEQFF.

The CDR3 region is CASSTPGQPTEAFF. In DNA, the CDR3 is TGTGCCAGTAGTACCCCCGGACAGCCCACTGAAGCTTTCTTT. The gene calls are TRBV19 and TRBJ1-1, with TRBD1 as a possible D gene (6 bases). The CDR3 consists of 14 residues. Germline V gene lookup returns CDR1 LNHDA and CDR2 SQIVND (reference sequence). The ends were cut back, 4 bases at V and 4 bases at J, with 13 bases in the middle.

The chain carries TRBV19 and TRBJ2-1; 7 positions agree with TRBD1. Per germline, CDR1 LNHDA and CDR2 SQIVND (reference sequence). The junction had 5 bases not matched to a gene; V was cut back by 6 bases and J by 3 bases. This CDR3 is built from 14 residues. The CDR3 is CASRPGTDYNEQFF. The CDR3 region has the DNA TGTGCCAGTAGACCCGGGACAGACTACAATGAGCAGTTCTTC.

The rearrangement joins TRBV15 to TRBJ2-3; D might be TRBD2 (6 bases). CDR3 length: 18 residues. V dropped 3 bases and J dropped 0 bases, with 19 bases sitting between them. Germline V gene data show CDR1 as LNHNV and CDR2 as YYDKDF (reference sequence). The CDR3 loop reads CATSRGLGADYSTDTQYF. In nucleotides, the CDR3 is TGTGCCACCAGCAGGGGCCTAGGGGCGGACTATAGCACAGATACGCAGTATTTT.